Here is one T cell receptor beta chain with its context. This entry is derived from a study of regulatory T cells in long-lasting Graves disease. Arm-PCR with iRepertoire HTBI primers amplified the CDR3 regions for these TCR beta libraries. TCRdb redid the calling of the multiplex PCR reads with MiXCR, one entry per CDR3 protein. The sample yields a few hundred thousand distinct CDR3 sequences, approximately 13% seen once. Germline CDR1 LNHDA, CDR2 SQIVND (reference sequence). V lost 4 bases, J lost 4 bases, and 2 bases stayed unmatched. The CDR3 totals 13 residues. Stated time point: newly diagnosed GD, antithyroid drugs for less than 3 months. Generation of the TCR library employed RNA extracted from PBMCs. These data are also associated with another study on T cells in Graves' hyperthyroidism and ophthalmopathy.

Sequenced material: peripheral blood mononuclear cells (PBMCs), taken at new diagnosis, from a patient treated with antithyroid drugs. The gene calls are TRBV19 and TRBJ2-5; 8 bases match TRBD1. This receptor was taken from a man aged 25-45 years with Graves disease. CDR3: CASSNDRGETQYF. In nucleotides, the CDR3 is TGTGCCAGTAGTAACGACAGGGGAGAGACCCAGTACTTC.